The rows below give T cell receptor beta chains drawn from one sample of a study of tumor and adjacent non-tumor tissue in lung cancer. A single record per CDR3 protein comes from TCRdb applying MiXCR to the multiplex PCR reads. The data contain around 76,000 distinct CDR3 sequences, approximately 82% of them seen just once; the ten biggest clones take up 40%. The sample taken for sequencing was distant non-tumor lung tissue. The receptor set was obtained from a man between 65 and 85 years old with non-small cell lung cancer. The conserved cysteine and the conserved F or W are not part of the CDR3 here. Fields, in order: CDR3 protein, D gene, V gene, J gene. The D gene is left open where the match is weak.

CDR3: ANSFRDITLNTEAF; D: -; V: TRBV11-3; J: TRBJ1-1
CDR3: SVRLTSGSGGGNSEQF; D: TRBD2; V: TRBV20-1; J: TRBJ2-1
CDR3: SVELSGRRIGELF; D: -; V: TRBV29-1; J: TRBJ2-2
CDR3: ACSYGREVAEEY; D: -; V: TRBV6-6; J: TRBJ2-7
CDR3: ACTRAGAFTEAF; D: -; V: TRBV11-3; J: TRBJ1-1
CDR3: ASSFGGLALTDTHY; D: -; V: TRBV11-2; J: TRBJ2-3
CDR3: ASRHFVGQRRDAF; D: -; V: TRBV6-2/TRBV6-3; J: TRBJ1-1
CDR3: ASSRPVQVGIHY; D: -; V: TRBV11-2; J: TRBJ2-4
CDR3: ASSLGGTHYGYT; D: -; V: TRBV5-4; J: TRBJ1-2
CDR3: ASSSQGLDYGYT; D: -; V: TRBV28; J: TRBJ1-2
CDR3: AISLVGTGVAVELF; D: TRBD1; V: TRBV11-2; J: TRBJ2-2
CDR3: ASSLRDGSYEQY; D: -; V: TRBV6-2/TRBV6-3; J: TRBJ2-7
CDR3: ASSKTLNSNQPQH; D: -; V: TRBV6-5; J: TRBJ1-5
CDR3: SAREQIITDTPY; D: -; V: TRBV20-1; J: TRBJ2-3
CDR3: ASGRGTSAGELF; D: -; V: TRBV6-2/TRBV6-3; J: TRBJ2-2
CDR3: TSRRNENIESF; D: -; V: TRBV6-1; J: TRBJ1-1
CDR3: ASILVMGLAVENKQF; D: TRBD2; V: TRBV7-8; J: TRBJ2-1
CDR3: ATLPPAVGETQY; D: -; V: TRBV28; J: TRBJ2-5
CDR3: AGSISAGGGETQY; D: -; V: TRBV7-9; J: TRBJ2-5
CDR3: ASSRSNTGELF; D: -; V: TRBV11-3; J: TRBJ2-2
CDR3: TSSPRRTEQY; D: -; V: TRBV11-2; J: TRBJ2-7
CDR3: SVFTRGGETQY; D: -; V: TRBV29-1; J: TRBJ2-5